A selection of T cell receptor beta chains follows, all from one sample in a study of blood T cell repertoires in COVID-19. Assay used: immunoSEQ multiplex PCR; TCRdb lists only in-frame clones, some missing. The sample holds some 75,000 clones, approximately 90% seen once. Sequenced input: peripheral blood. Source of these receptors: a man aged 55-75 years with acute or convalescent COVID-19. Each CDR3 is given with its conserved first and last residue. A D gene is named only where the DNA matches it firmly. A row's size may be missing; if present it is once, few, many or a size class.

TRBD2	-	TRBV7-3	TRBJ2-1	TGTGCCAGCAGCCCCCCCTCGACTAGCGGAGACTACAATGAGCAGTTCTTC	CASSPPSTSGDYNEQFF
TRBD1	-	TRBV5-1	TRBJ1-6	TGCGCCAGCAGCTTGTTCGTGGGACAGGGCAATTCACCCCTCCACTTT	CASSLFVGQGNSPLHF
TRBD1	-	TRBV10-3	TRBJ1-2	TGTGCCATCAGTGAGTCGGGACAGGGGGCTGGCTACACCTTC	CAISESGQGAGYTF
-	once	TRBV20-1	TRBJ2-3	TGCAGTGCTAGTAACGTCGGGGATACGCAGTATTTT	CSASNVGDTQYF
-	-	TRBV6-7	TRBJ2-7	TGTGCCAGCACGGTACGGACTACAAGATACGAGCAGTACTTC	CASTVRTTRYEQYF
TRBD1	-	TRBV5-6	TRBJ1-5	TGTGCCAGCAGCTTAGGGGGCTGGAGCAATCAGCCCCAGCATTTT	CASSLGGWSNQPQHF
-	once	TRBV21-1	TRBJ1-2	TGTGCCAGCATCCCCCGGGCCCAGGGTAGTGGCTACACCTTC	CASIPRAQGSGYTF
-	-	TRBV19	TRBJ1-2	TGTGCCAGTAGTATAGGGAGGCCCGACCGGCCCCTCGAGTACACCTTC	CASSIGRPDRPLEYTF
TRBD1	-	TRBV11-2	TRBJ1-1	TGTGCCAGCAGCTTACAGGGGGCTTTTTACACTGAAGCTTTCTTT	CASSLQGAFYTEAFF
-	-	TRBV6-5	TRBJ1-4	TGTGCCAGCAGCATAAACAGGGCAACTAATGAAAAACTGTTTTTT	CASSINRATNEKLFF
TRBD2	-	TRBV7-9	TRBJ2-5	TGTGCCAGCAGCCCATTCGCTAGCGGGGGGGCGTACCAAGAGACCCAGTACTTC	CASSPFASGGAYQETQYF
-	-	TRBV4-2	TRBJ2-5	TGTGCCAGCAGCCTTGACCCCGGAGGACAAGAGACCCAGTACTTC	CASSLDPGGQETQYF
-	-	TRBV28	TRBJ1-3	TGTGCCAGCAGTTTTCTGAGCTCTGGAAACACCATATATTTT	CASSFLSSGNTIYF
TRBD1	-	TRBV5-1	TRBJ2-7	TGCGCCAGCAGCACGGGACAGGGGGCAGGCGAGCAGTACTTC	CASSTGQGAGEQYF
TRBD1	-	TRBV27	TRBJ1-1	TGTGCCAGCAGTCGACAGGGGAGGCCTGAAGCTTTCTTT	CASSRQGRPEAFF
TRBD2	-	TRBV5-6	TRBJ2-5	TGTGCCAGCAGCTTGGTGGGAGGGGAGACCCAGTACTTC	CASSLVGGETQYF
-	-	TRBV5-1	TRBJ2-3	TGCGCCAGCAGCTCAGAGACTCTAGCAGCGCAGTATTTT	CASSSETLAAQYF
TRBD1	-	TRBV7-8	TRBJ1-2	TGTGCCAGCAGCTTAGCGCAGGGGGGTAACTATGGCTACACCTTC	CASSLAQGGNYGYTF
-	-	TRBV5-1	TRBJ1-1	TGCGCCAGCAGCTTCAAGAACACTGAAGCTTTCTTT	CASSFKNTEAFF
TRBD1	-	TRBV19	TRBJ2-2	TGTGCCAGTACCCGGACAGGGGGCGTCTCCGGGGAGCTGTTTTTT	CASTRTGGVSGELFF
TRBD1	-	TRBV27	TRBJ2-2	TGTGCCAGCAGCCGGGACAGGGGAACCGGGGAGCTGTTTTTT	CASSRDRGTGELFF
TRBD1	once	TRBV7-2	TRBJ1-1	TGTGCCAGCAGCTCCTACAGGGGTAACACTGAAGCTTTCTTT	CASSSYRGNTEAFF
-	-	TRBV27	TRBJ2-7	TGTGCCAGCAGTCCAACCGCTGCGTTTGTGCGCTACGAGCAGTACTTC	CASSPTAAFVRYEQYF
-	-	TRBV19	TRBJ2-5	TGTGCCAGTAGCAGCCAGGGAAGGGAGACCCAGTACTTC	CASSSQGRETQYF
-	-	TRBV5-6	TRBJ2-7	TGTGCCAGCAGCTTGGTTTTATTTGGCGGGAAGGGGAACGAGCAGTACTTC	CASSLVLFGGKGNEQYF
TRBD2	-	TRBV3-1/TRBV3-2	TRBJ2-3	TGTGCCAGCCCCAAAGCGGGAGGGCGGGGCACAGATACGCAGTATTTT	CASPKAGGRGTDTQYF
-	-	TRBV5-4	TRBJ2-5	TGTGCCAGCAGCTTGGGGCTCGGGGCGAAGGGTGCAGGGGAAGAGACCCAGTACTTC	CASSLGLGAKGAGEETQYF
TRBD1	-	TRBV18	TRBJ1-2	TGTGCCAGCTCGGACAGGGAATCTATGGATGGCTACACCTTC	CASSDRESMDGYTF
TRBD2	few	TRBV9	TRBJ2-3	TGTGCCAGCAGCGCCGGGACTAGCGGGAGGGGAGAAGATACGCAGTATTTT	CASSAGTSGRGEDTQYF
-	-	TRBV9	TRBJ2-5	TGTGCCAGCAGCCCCCGAGGTTCGGCAGGGGCTTTGGAGACCCAGTACTTC	CASSPRGSAGALETQYF
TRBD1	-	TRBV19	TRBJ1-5	TGTGCCAGTAGTATGTCCGAGTGGAGACAGGGCTATAGCAATCAGCCCCAGCATTTT	CASSMSEWRQGYSNQPQHF
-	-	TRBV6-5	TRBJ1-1	TGTGCCAGCAGTTACTCGACGGGGAATACTGAAGCTTTCTTT	CASSYSTGNTEAFF
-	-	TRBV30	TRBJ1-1	TGTGCCTGGATGCCAGGGCAGAACACTGAAGCTTTCTTT	CAWMPGQNTEAFF
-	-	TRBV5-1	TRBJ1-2	TGCGCCAGCAGCTTGGTTATAGGGGCCACTAACTATGGCTACACCTTC	CASSLVIGATNYGYTF
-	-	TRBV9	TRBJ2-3	TGTGCCAGCAGCGTAGTACAGTACACAGATACGCAGTATTTT	CASSVVQYTDTQYF